Below are 27 T cell receptor beta chains sequenced from a single sample in a study of cytomegalovirus exposure and HLA in healthy donors (dated by TCRdb to the late 2010s). The library was produced with the immunoSEQ multiplex PCR assay. A mixture of 60 forward primers for TCR Vbeta segments and 13 reverse primers for TCR Jbeta segments was used in the multiplex PCR. TCRdb took this table from immuneACCESS and kept in-frame rearrangements with V and J called. Such tables lack part of the clones; where checked against another copy, unresolved V genes explain under half of the gap, and the rest is unexplained. This sample lists 200,000 to 250,000 clones; about 85% were detected once. 0.2% to 0.25% of the sample is taken by the ten largest. The sample consisted of PBMCs. The receptors here all came from a girl aged 2 to 10 in good health and CMV-seronegative.

This clone came up a few times. This rearrangement joins TRBV5-1 to TRBJ2-1, with 11 positions matching TRBD2. The CDR3 consists of 16 residues. Trimming cost V 4 bases and J 4 bases; bases outside gene matches: 7. Germline V gene data show CDR1 as SGHRS and CDR2 as YFSETQ. CDR3 nucleotides: TGCGCCAGCAGCACTAACCTAGCGGGGGGTTACAATGAGCAGTTCTTC. Protein: CASSTNLAGGYNEQFF.

The chain has TRBV7-6 and TRBJ2-7, with TRBD2 identical over 8 bases. The CDR3 is 15 amino acids. Germline CDR1 reads SGHVS; CDR2 reads FNYEAQ. The ends lost 8 bases at V and 0 bases at J; junction bases unmatched: 9. The CDR3 sequence: CASAEGLALSYEQYF. In DNA form, the CDR3 reads TGTGCCAGCGCCGAAGGACTAGCCCTCTCCTACGAGCAGTACTTC.

The gene calls are TRBV7-2 and TRBJ1-5; 7 positions agree with TRBD1. CDR1 and CDR2 (germline): SGHTA, FQGNSA. Trimming at V came to 0 bases and at J to 2 bases, leaving 1 base not matched to a gene. The CDR3 is 15 amino acids. DNA of the CDR3: TGTGCCAGCAGCTTAGCCGGGACAGGCAATCAGCCCCAGCATTTT. It yields the protein CASSLAGTGNQPQHF.

This clone was detected once. The chain couples TRBV20-1 to TRBJ2-5; a possible D gene is TRBD1 (5 bases). Trimming pared 6 bases from V and 10 bases from J, leaving 15 bases between. The germline CDR1 and CDR2 sequences are DFQATT and SNEGSKA (reference sequence). The CDR3 extends over 11 amino acids. The CDR3 spells CSAILGAGQYF. The CDR3 DNA follows: TGCAGTGCCATCCTAGGGGCTGGCCAGTACTTC.

This chain uses TRBV27 with TRBJ2-7; tentative D call: TRBD1 (6 bases). The CDR3 length is 14 residues. Trimming removed 3 bases from V and 5 bases from J, with 14 bases in between. Per germline, CDR1 MNHEY and CDR2 SMNVEV (reference sequence). The CDR3 DNA is TGTGCCAGCAGTTTCCGGGCACAGGGCAACGAGCAGTACTTC. Its translation is CASSFRAQGNEQYF.

The rearrangement uses TRBV6-5 and TRBJ2-1, with TRBD2 identical over 7 bases. The CDR3 loop spans 13 amino acids. Germline lookup yields CDR1 MNHEY and CDR2 SVGAGI. Trimming removed 2 bases from V and 7 bases from J; junction bases left unmatched: 2. The CDR3 reads CASSYAGVNEQFF. The CDR3 DNA reads TGTGCCAGCAGTTACGCGGGAGTGAATGAGCAGTTCTTC.

For this clone: Germline is not matched at one junction end, which may reflect a read error. The chain couples TRBV6-5 to TRBJ2-7, with 7 bases lining up with TRBD1. CDR1 MNHEY and CDR2 SVGAGI come from the germline V gene. The CDR3 runs to 14 residues. CDR3 bases: TGTGCCGGCAGTTCCACGAAGGGGGCGCGAGAGCAGTACTTC. Protein: CAGSSTKGAREQYF.

The chain combines TRBV21-1 with TRBJ2-6; TRBD1, the table's D call, was not compared with the DNA. TRBV21-1 is flagged as a pseudogene. CDR3 length: 17 residues. The chain's CDR3 is CASSRTGPSSGANVLTF. The CDR3 DNA sequence: TGTGCCAGCAGCCGGACAGGCCCGAGCTCTGGGGCCAACGTCCTGACTTTC.

V is TRBV4-1 and J is TRBJ2-5, with a possible D match to TRBD1 (5 bases). V gave up 2 bases and J gave up 7 bases, with 5 bases separating them. The CDR3 runs 11 residues. Per germline, CDR1 MGHRA and CDR2 YSYEKL. The CDR3 DNA follows: TGCGCCAGCAGCCAAAGGGGGACCCAGTACTTC. Its protein is CASSQRGTQYF.

This chain uses TRBV2 with TRBJ1-2; 7 bases are shared with TRBD1. V lost 6 bases and J lost 7; bases outside the gene matches: 5. The CDR3 is made up of 12 amino acids. Germline V CDR1 and CDR2: SNHLY, FYNNEI. CDR3 nucleotide sequence: TGTGCCAGCAGACGAGACAGGGTTGGCTACACCTTC. Translating gives CASRRDRVGYTF.

This clone was detected only a few times. The gene calls are TRBV19 and TRBJ2-5, with 9 bases identical to TRBD1. This CDR3 is built from 15 residues. Germline CDR1 LNHDA, CDR2 SQIVND (reference sequence). With V trimmed by 6 bases and J by 4 bases, 9 bases remained unmatched. CDR3 loop: CASSRTGTGLETQYF. CDR3 DNA sequence: TGTGCCAGTAGCCGTACTGGGACAGGGTTAGAGACCCAGTACTTC.

This CDR3 is CAWSVGLSLLGNTQYF. The DNA for the CDR3 is TGTGCCTGGAGTGTAGGACTATCGCTGTTGGGGAATACGCAGTATTTT. The rearrangement joins TRBV30 to TRBJ2-3, with D possibly matching TRBD2 (6 bases). Per germline, CDR1 GTSNPN and CDR2 SVGIG (reference sequence). The CDR3 consists of 16 residues. Trimming left V 0 bases short and J 7 bases short, with 20 bases between.

This chain links TRBV11-2 with TRBJ1-1; D gene ambiguous. This CDR3 spans 16 amino acids. V lost 0 bases and J lost 0, with 11 bases in between. Germline loops: CDR1 SGHAT, CDR2 FQNNGV. CDR3 coding DNA: TGTGCCAGCAGCTTAGAAATGGCCGTAATGAACACTGAAGCTTTCTTT. Protein product: CASSLEMAVMNTEAFF. Looking up the rest from reference TRBV11-2 and TRBJ1-1 gives the full variable domain: EAGVAQSPRYKIIEKRQSVAFWCNPISGHATLYWYQQILGQGPKLLIQFQNNGVVDDSQLPKDRFSAERLKGVDSTLKIQPAKLEDSAVYLCASSLEMAVMNTEAFFGQGTRLTVV.

J is TRBJ1-6 and V is TRBV5-5; TRBD1 matches 8 bases. CDR1 SGHKS and CDR2 YYEKEE come from the germline V gene (reference sequence). The CDR3 length is 15 residues. Trimming at V came to 4 bases and at J to 10 bases, leaving 10 bases not matched to a gene. The CDR3 DNA is TGTGCCAGCAGCCCGCCAGGGGGCGCTGGGTCACCCCTCCACTTT. The encoded protein is CASSPPGGAGSPLHF.

This clone was recorded once. The chain is built from TRBV5-6 and TRBJ1-2; D is uncertain. CDR1 and CDR2 from the germline V gene are SGHDT and YYEEEE. This CDR3 comprises 14 residues. The V and J ends lost 0 bases and 4 bases respectively, with 10 bases between them. This CDR3 is CASSLGGGLYGYTF. The CDR3 coding sequence is TGTGCCAGCAGCTTGGGTGGCGGGCTCTATGGCTACACCTTC.

The gene calls are TRBV30 and TRBJ2-3, with TRBD2 matching 14 bases. CDR1 is GTSNPN and CDR2 is SVGIG in the germline V gene (reference sequence). The V segment lost 3 bases and the J segment 2 bases; nucleotides outside the gene matches: 7. The CDR3 is made up of 17 amino acids. This CDR3 reads CAWRPMGLAGVTDTQYF. The CDR3 DNA follows: TGTGCCTGGAGACCGATGGGACTAGCGGGAGTCACAGATACGCAGTATTTT.

This rearrangement joins TRBV6-5 to TRBJ2-5; D might be TRBD1 (5 bases). The end of the DNA fits TRBJ2-7 better, so the J call may be wrong. Germline values: CDR1 MNHEY, CDR2 SVGAGI. This CDR3 has 13 amino acids. CDR3 region: CASSIGATYEQYF. The CDR3 DNA reads TGTGCCAGCAGTATAGGGGCCACCTACGAGCAGTACTTC.

The rearrangement uses TRBV5-1 and TRBJ2-1; D perhaps matches TRBD2 (6 bases). The CDR3 loop spans 13 amino acids. Germline V lookup: CDR1 SGHRS, CDR2 YFSETQ. Trimming stripped 5 bases from V and 15 bases from J, with 21 bases between. CDR3 region: CASRLETGLPRFF. In nucleotides, the CDR3 is TGCGCCAGCAGATTAGAGACGGGACTCCCGAGGTTCTTC.

The chain links TRBV5-6 to TRBJ2-3, with D possibly matching TRBD1 (5 bases). Looked up from germline, CDR1 is SGHDT and CDR2 is YYEEEE. V lost 0 bases and J 7 bases, leaving 9 bases between the germline ends. The CDR3 length is 13 residues. The CDR3 protein is CASSLGGANTQYF. Here the CDR3 DNA reads TGTGCCAGCAGCTTGGGTGGGGCAAATACGCAGTATTTT.

The V and J genes are TRBV7-8 and TRBJ2-5; 7 bases are shared with TRBD1. The ends lost 3 bases at V and 5 bases at J; junction bases unmatched: 9. The V gene's germline CDR1 is SGHVS and CDR2 FQNEAQ. There are 15 residues in the CDR3. CDR3 amino acids: CASSLRQGRWETQYF. CDR3 coding DNA: TGTGCCAGCAGCTTGCGACAGGGCCGGTGGGAGACCCAGTACTTC.

The chain recombines TRBV11-2 with TRBJ1-2; TRBD1 matches 8 bases. The V segment lost 1 base and the J segment 8 bases; nucleotides outside the gene matches: 6. The germline CDR1 and CDR2 sequences are SGHAT and FQNNGV. This CDR3 has 14 residues. Written as DNA, the CDR3 is TGTGCCAGCAGCTTAGGGGGAGACAGGGGAGGCTACACCTTC. Amino acid sequence: CASSLGGDRGGYTF.

The chain is built from TRBV7-2 and TRBJ1-1, with 7 bases matching TRBD1. The CDR3 has 16 residues. From germline, CDR1 is SGHTA and CDR2 FQGNSA. Unmatched junction bases numbered 12, after V lost 3 bases and J lost 5 bases. The CDR3 region has the DNA TGTGCCAGCAGCTTTTCCGGGACAGCCCCAGGGACTGAAGCTTTCTTT. It translates to CASSFSGTAPGTEAFF.

The chain recombines TRBV5-4 with TRBJ1-1; no firm D call. Germline V lookup: CDR1 SGHNT, CDR2 YYREEE (reference sequence). The CDR3 is 14 amino acids. Trimming left V 2 bases short and J 1 base short, with 9 bases between. For the CDR3, the DNA is TGTGCCAGCAGCTTCGGGGTGGGGAACACTGAAGCTTTCTTT. It is translated as CASSFGVGNTEAFF.

This chain uses TRBV7-3 with TRBJ2-1; TRBD2 agrees at 11 bases. The V segment lost 1 base and the J segment 4 bases; nucleotides outside the gene matches: 6. In germline, CDR1 is SGHTA, CDR2 FQGTGA. The CDR3 covers 17 residues. The CDR3 reads CASSLNSGGALYNEQFF. DNA of the CDR3: TGTGCCAGCAGCTTAAATAGCGGGGGGGCCCTATACAATGAGCAGTTCTTC.

This chain links TRBV7-9 with TRBJ1-1; no clear D gene. The CDR3 runs to 15 residues. V was pared by 1 base and J by 2 bases, with 11 bases between. Germline V gives CDR1 SEHNR, CDR2 FQNEAQ (reference sequence). The CDR3 nucleotides are TGTGCCAGCAGCTTAGTAAGCCTTCGTAACACTGAAGCTTTCTTT. It encodes CASSLVSLRNTEAFF.

This clone came up once. This chain uses TRBV6-1 with TRBJ2-7; no clear D gene. This CDR3 has 12 amino acids. The ends were cut back, 8 bases at V and 0 bases at J, with 8 bases in the middle. CDR1 MNHNS and CDR2 SASEGT come from the germline V gene. In DNA, the CDR3 is TGTGCCAGCGGTAGACTCTCCTACGAGCAGTACTTC. Its translation is CASGRLSYEQYF.

This rearrangement joins TRBV12-5 to TRBJ1-2; D is undetermined. The CDR3 has 13 residues. From germline, CDR1 is LGHNT and CDR2 FRNRAP. Trimming took off 7 bases at V and 6 bases at J, with 15 bases between the two ends. CDR3: CASAMTPQDGYTF. CDR3 in DNA: TGTGCTAGTGCTATGACACCCCAGGATGGCTACACCTTC.